The rows below give T cell receptor beta chains drawn from one sample of a study of T-cell memory formation after mild COVID-19. TCRdb independently ran MiXCR on the 5' RACE reads; one entry per CDR3 protein. The table includes fewer than 350,000 distinct CDR3 sequences, around a sixth detected once. Sequenced sample: PBMCs or a T cell subset sorted from them (not recorded which). These receptors originate from a man between 18 and 35 years old who had mild COVID-19 (a few samples of this study predate the infection). Cell type and time point are not known. The CDR3 runs from the conserved cysteine through the conserved F or W. Each record gives: J gene, V gene, D gene, clone size, CDR3 DNA, CDR3 protein. D genes are given only for firm matches. The size of a clone is reported for some rows only, either as once, few or many, or as a class for expanded clones.

>TRBJ1-3|TRBV7-9|.|.
TGTGCCAGCAGCCAACACCCCCGGGGGAGTGGAAACACCATATATTTT
CASSQHPRGSGNTIYF
>TRBJ2-1|TRBV6-1|TRBD2|few
TGTGCCAGCAGTGTTATGATCAGTAGCGGGGAGCAGTTCTTC
CASSVMISSGEQFF
>TRBJ2-1|TRBV5-1|TRBD2|few
TGCGCCAGCAGCCCGCGGGGGGTCTACAATGAGCAGTTCTTC
CASSPRGVYNEQFF
>TRBJ1-2|TRBV9|TRBD1|few
TGTGCCAGCACCTCCGGACAGGGGGCTTTAGCTTTAGGCTACACCTTC
CASTSGQGALALGYTF
>TRBJ1-2|TRBV12-3/TRBV12-4|.|many
TGTGCCAGCAGCCCATTCAACAGGGTCTATGGCTACACCTTC
CASSPFNRVYGYTF
>TRBJ2-3|TRBV11-2|.|.
TGTGCCAGCAGTCGCTTGGGGCCCACAGATACGCAGTATTTT
CASSRLGPTDTQYF
>TRBJ2-3|TRBV6-5|TRBD2|.
TGTGCCAGCAGTTACTCGGAGCGGGGGGTGGGGGATACGCAGTATTTT
CASSYSERGVGDTQYF
>TRBJ2-5|TRBV29-1|.|.
TGCAGCGGGTCGGGACTTTCACAAGAGACCCAGTACTTC
CSGSGLSQETQYF
>TRBJ2-3|TRBV7-9|.|many
TGCGCCAGCAGCCCCACCAGCACAGATACGCAGTATTTT
CASSPTSTDTQYF
>TRBJ2-2|TRBV6-5|.|.
TGTGCCAGCACTGGTGGACGCACCGGGGAGCTGTTTTTT
CASTGGRTGELFF
>TRBJ2-3|TRBV12-3/TRBV12-4|TRBD2|.
TGTGCCAGCACTCCGGGGGGTAGAGATACGCAGTATTTT
CASTPGGRDTQYF
>TRBJ2-5|TRBV7-8|TRBD2|.
TGTGCCAGCAGCTCGCCGGGGGGGCGGGAGACCCAGTACTTC
CASSSPGGRETQYF
>TRBJ2-4|TRBV23-1|.|few
TGCGCCAGCAGTCCCCCGCATTACCTAGCCAAAAACATTCAGTACTTC
CASSPPHYLAKNIQYF
>TRBJ2-5|TRBV28|.|.
TGTGCCAGCAAAAGCCCCCCGGGGGTGGAAGAGACCCAGTACTTC
CASKSPPGVEETQYF
>TRBJ2-2|TRBV6-6|TRBD2|.
TGTGCCAGCCGTCGCGGGGGGCTTACCGGGGAGCTGTTTTTT
CASRRGGLTGELFF
>TRBJ1-2|TRBV20-1|TRBD1|.
TGCAGTGCTAGTGAGGGGGCCCCCTATGGCTACACCTTC
CSASEGAPYGYTF
>TRBJ1-3|TRBV12-3/TRBV12-4|.|.
TGTGCCAGCAGTTTGCGGGGGGAAACTGGAAACACCATATATTTT
CASSLRGETGNTIYF
>TRBJ2-2|TRBV12-3/TRBV12-4|.|many
TGTGCCAGCAAAAAAGGGGCCGGGGAGCTGTTTTTT
CASKKGAGELFF
>TRBJ2-5|TRBV20-1|.|.
TGCAGTGCTAGTAATTTGACAGGTTGGGAGACCCAGTACTTC
CSASNLTGWETQYF
>TRBJ2-7|TRBV7-2|.|.
TGTGCCAGCAGCCCCGGCCGGGGGTACGAGCAGTACTTC
CASSPGRGYEQYF
>TRBJ2-7|TRBV4-1|TRBD1|.
TGCGCCAGCAGCCTCAGACCCAGGACAGGGGCCGAGCAGTACTTC
CASSLRPRTGAEQYF
>TRBJ2-5|TRBV11-2|TRBD1|.
TGTGCCAGCAGAGGACAGGGAGAGACCCAGTACTTC
CASRGQGETQYF
>TRBJ2-7|TRBV27|.|few
TGTGCCAGCAGCTCCTTCCGGGGCCCTTCCTACGAGCAGTACTTC
CASSSFRGPSYEQYF
>TRBJ2-2|TRBV7-7|.|few
TGTGCTAGCAGCTTAAGACCTTACCGCGGTTATTACCTAGGTGACACCGGGGAGCTGTTTTTT
CASSLRPYRGYYLGDTGELFF
>TRBJ2-3|TRBV28|TRBD1|.
TGTGCCAGCAGCCTAGGGACAGGGGTGGATACGCAGTATTTT
CASSLGTGVDTQYF
>TRBJ1-5|TRBV12-3/TRBV12-4|.|few
TGTGCCAGCAGCCCCAGGGAAAGCCAGCCCCAGCATTTT
CASSPRESQPQHF
>TRBJ1-1|TRBV19|TRBD1|.
TGTTCCAGTAGTATGGACAGCGGGGGACAGGGGGCGAACACTGAAGCTTTCTTT
CSSSMDSGGQGANTEAFF
>TRBJ1-4|TRBV5-1|.|few
TGCGCCAGCAGCTCTGCAGGGTCAACTAATGAAAAACTGTTTTTT
CASSSAGSTNEKLFF
>TRBJ2-1|TRBV20-1|.|.
TGCAGTGCTAGAGATCGCAGGGGGGCGAGGAATGAGCAGTTCTTC
CSARDRRGARNEQFF
>TRBJ2-1|TRBV7-9|TRBD2|few
TGTGCCAGCAGCAAACAGAAGCTAGCGGGGGGGACTTATTCCTACAATGAGCAGTTCTTC
CASSKQKLAGGTYSYNEQFF
>TRBJ2-7|TRBV9|TRBD1|.
TGTGCCAGCAGCCCGACAGGGCTTCCCTACGAGCAGTACTTC
CASSPTGLPYEQYF
>TRBJ2-1|TRBV2|.|.
TGTGCCAGCAGTGAAGCGCACGCGACTAGGGAGTTCTTC
CASSEAHATREFF
>TRBJ1-5|TRBV5-1|.|.
TGCGCCAGCAGCTTGATGGGATTAGAGCCCCAGCATTTT
CASSLMGLEPQHF
>TRBJ2-5|TRBV6-5|.|.
TGTGCCAGCAGTTACTCGGTCTATTCGAGAGGGACCCAGTACTTC
CASSYSVYSRGTQYF
>TRBJ1-1|TRBV7-2|.|.
TGTGCCAGCAGTGTGGACACGAACACTGAAGCTTTCTTT
CASSVDTNTEAFF
>TRBJ2-1|TRBV7-6|.|.
TGTAATTGTCCGGCTTCCCGAGCGGCCTTGGCCCGGGAGTTCTTC
CNCPASRAALAREFF
>TRBJ1-1|TRBV27|.|.
TGTGCCAGCAGAGACACACTGGGAGCTTTCTTT
CASRDTLGAFF
>TRBJ2-7|TRBV10-3|TRBD1|.
TGTGCCATCAGTGCCTCAGGGGGCGACCACGAGCAGTACTTC
CAISASGGDHEQYF
>TRBJ2-3|TRBV4-3|TRBD1|.
TGCGCCAGCAGCCAAGTCGACAGGGGATCAGATACGCAGTATTTT
CASSQVDRGSDTQYF
>TRBJ1-1|TRBV12-3/TRBV12-4|.|few
TGTGCCAGCAGTACGGGGATTGAAGCTTTCTTT
CASSTGIEAFF
>TRBJ2-5|TRBV29-1|.|.
TGCAGCGTTGAAGAGGGCTATGCCCGGGAGACCCAGTACTTC
CSVEEGYARETQYF
>TRBJ2-7|TRBV30|TRBD1|few
TGTGCCTGGAGCTTAGCCGGGACAGGCTACGAGCAGTACTTC
CAWSLAGTGYEQYF
>TRBJ2-4|TRBV9|TRBD1|few
TGTGCCAGCAGCGTAGAGGCGGGGACAGGTCTAGCCAAAAACATTCAGTACTTC
CASSVEAGTGLAKNIQYF
>TRBJ2-1|TRBV7-2|.|many
TGTGCCAGCAGCCCAGTACCAGCTTGGGGGAAGCAGTTCTTC
CASSPVPAWGKQFF
>TRBJ1-2|TRBV5-1|TRBD1|few
TGCGCCAGCAGCTCGGACAGGGGGATCTATGGCTACACCTTC
CASSSDRGIYGYTF